These 27 T cell receptor beta chains were sequenced from one sample in a study of cytotoxic CD8 clonotypes in ibrutinib-treated CLL. Data came from immunoSEQ multiplex PCR; TCRdb stores just in-frame clones and leaves some out. The data hold around 310,000 clones, with about 80% observed a single time. This material consisted of PBMCs, taken before ibrutinib treatment. The receptors stem from a human donor with chronic lymphocytic leukemia.

The chain combines TRBV29-1 with TRBJ2-3; tentative D call: TRBD1 (5 bases). The CDR3 sequence is 14 residues long. Germline V gene data show CDR1 as SQVTM and CDR2 as ANQGSEA. The V end was cut by 1 base, the J end by 1 base, with 9 bases between. The CDR3 region has the DNA TGCAGCGTTGAAGGCAGGGCGGGCACAGATACGCAGTATTTT. Translation: CSVEGRAGTDTQYF.

The chain joins TRBV7-2 to TRBJ1-5, with TRBD1 matching 12 bases. This CDR3 is 15 amino acids long. Germline trimming cut 7 bases from V and 9 bases from J; bases unmatched to any gene: 10. Germline CDR1 and CDR2: SGHTA and FQGNSA. The CDR3 DNA follows: TGTGCCAGCACCGTAGGGACAGGGGGCAATGGGCCCCAGCATTTT. Protein product: CASTVGTGGNGPQHF. The full variable domain, with the rest looked up from reference TRBV7-2 and TRBJ1-5, is GAGVSQSPSNKVTEKGKDVELRCDPISGHTALYWYRQSLGQGLEFLIYFQGNSAPDKSGLPSDRFSAERTGGSVSTLTIQRTQQEDSAVYLCASTVGTGGNGPQHFGDGTRLSIL.

Only one count was recorded for this clone. This rearrangement joins TRBV5-1 to TRBJ1-4, with D possibly matching TRBD1 (5 bases). Trimming removed 5 bases at V and 7 bases at J, with 12 bases between. The CDR3 contains 13 residues. Germline assignment: CDR1 SGHRS and CDR2 YFSETQ. The CDR3 region is CASRGTTGEKLFF. CDR3 nucleotide sequence: TGCGCCAGCAGGGGGACCACGGGTGAAAAACTGTTTTTT.

This clone turned up a few times. The rearrangement uses TRBV28 and TRBJ2-2; D remains unclear. Germline values: CDR1 MDHEN, CDR2 SYDVKM. The V end was cut by 3 bases, the J end by 4 bases, with 9 bases between. The CDR3 is made up of 14 amino acids. CDR3 in amino acids: CASSFSGGTGELFF. CDR3 in DNA: TGTGCCAGCAGTTTTTCTGGCGGCACCGGGGAGCTGTTTTTT.

The chain combines TRBV5-1 with TRBJ2-5, with D possibly being TRBD2 (6 bases). Deletions cut 4 bases from V and 3 bases from J, with 16 bases between. CDR1 and CDR2 (germline): SGHRS, YFSETQ. The CDR3 has 15 amino acids. The CDR3 DNA sequence: TGCGCCAGCAGCGTAGCGGACCCACGGGAAGAGACCCAGTACTTC. Translated, it gives CASSVADPREETQYF. Supplemented by reference TRBV5-1 and TRBJ2-5, the full variable domain reads KAGVTQTPRYLIKTRGQQVTLSCSPISGHRSVSWYQQTPGQGLQFLFEYFSETQRNKGNFPGRFSGRQFSNSRSEMNVSTLELGDSALYLCASSVADPREETQYFGPGTRLLVL.

The V gene is TRBV7-8, the J gene TRBJ1-1; D not resolved. The germline gives CDR1 SGHVS, CDR2 FQNEAQ. This CDR3 contains 13 residues. Trimming shortened V by 5 bases and J by 0 bases, and 7 bases separated the two germline ends. CDR3 bases: TGTGCCAGCAGCCAACAGATGAACACTGAAGCTTTCTTT. This translates into CASSQQMNTEAFF.

This sequence joins TRBV9 and TRBJ1-5, with D hard to call. CDR3 length: 15 residues. Germline values: CDR1 SGDLS, CDR2 YYNGEE. V lost 0 bases and J 2 bases, leaving 9 bases between the germline ends. As DNA, the CDR3 is TGTGCCAGCAGCGTAGAGGTAGGCGGCAATCAGCCCCAGCATTTT. Amino acid sequence: CASSVEVGGNQPQHF.

The rearrangement links TRBV28 to TRBJ2-1; 10 bases are a match to TRBD2. With 4 bases clipped from V and 6 bases from J, the junction kept 3 bases outside the gene matches. Germline-derived CDR1 and CDR2 are MDHEN and SYDVKM. CDR3 length: 14 amino acids. CDR3 amino acids: CASSSGTSVNEQFF. In DNA form, the CDR3 reads TGTGCCAGCAGTTCCGGGACTAGCGTCAATGAGCAGTTCTTC.

The genes are TRBV4-1 and TRBJ2-7; no definite D call. Germline V gives CDR1 MGHRA, CDR2 YSYEKL. Trimming pared 1 base from V and 4 bases from J, leaving 11 bases between. The CDR3 loop spans 14 amino acids. CDR3 sequence: CASSQALTQYEQYF. The CDR3, as DNA: TGCGCCAGCAGCCAAGCGCTGACACAGTACGAGCAGTACTTC.

This chain uses TRBV7-9 with TRBJ2-1; the D gene could be TRBD1 or TRBD2 (5 bases each). With 4 bases removed from V and 5 bases from J, the gap between germline ends came to 15 bases. Germline V CDR1 and CDR2: SEHNR, FQNEAQ (reference sequence). The CDR3 runs 15 residues. The CDR3 sequence is CASSSRGAADNEQFF. The CDR3 nucleotides are TGTGCCAGCAGCTCTAGAGGGGCCGCCGACAATGAGCAGTTCTTC.

This chain uses TRBV2 with TRBJ2-2; 7 bases fit TRBD1. Looked up from germline, CDR1 is SNHLY and CDR2 is FYNNEI. The V and J ends lost 5 bases and 3 bases, in that order; junction bases with no gene match: 3. This CDR3 has 14 residues. For the CDR3, the DNA is TGTGCCAGCAGTACAGGGGTCTACACCGGGGAGCTGTTTTTT. Translating it yields CASSTGVYTGELFF.

The chain employs TRBV2 and TRBJ1-5, with D perhaps matching TRBD1 (6 bases). This CDR3 contains 13 residues. The V gene's germline CDR1 is SNHLY and CDR2 FYNNEI. Trimming cost V 6 bases and J 4 bases, with 10 bases left between them. The CDR3, as DNA: TGTGCCAGCAGAGTACAGGGAAATCAGCCCCAGCATTTT. Translating it yields CASRVQGNQPQHF.

The V call is TRBV15, the J call TRBJ2-1; 14 positions match TRBD2. The CDR3 sequence is 16 residues long. Germline trimming cut 4 bases from V and 4 bases from J; bases unmatched to any gene: 3. CDR1 LNHNV and CDR2 YYDKDF come from the germline V gene (reference sequence). The CDR3 DNA reads as TGTGCCACCAGCAAGGGACTAGCGGGAGAGTACAATGAGCAGTTCTTC. Translating gives CATSKGLAGEYNEQFF.

The chain is built from TRBV6-5 and TRBJ1-1; D is ambiguous. Trimming took off 9 bases at V and 1 base at J, with 12 bases between the two ends. Germline CDR1 and CDR2: MNHEY and SVGAGI. The CDR3 covers 13 residues. The CDR3 spells CASKVGGNTEAFF. The DNA of the CDR3 is TGTGCCAGTAAGGTGGGAGGGAACACTGAAGCTTTCTTT.

This chain connects TRBV6-6 to TRBJ2-7; TRBD1 might be the D (6 bases). The CDR3 extends over 12 amino acids. Germline V gene lookup returns CDR1 MNHNY and CDR2 SVGAGI (reference sequence). The V end was cut by 3 bases, the J end by 11 bases, with 14 bases between. In DNA, the CDR3 is TGTGCCAGCAGTTATGGGGGCGCGGTGAAGTACTTC. This translates into CASSYGGAVKYF.

This rearrangement joins TRBV15 to TRBJ1-1; D is unresolved. CDR3 length: 18 residues. CDR1 is LNHNV, CDR2 YYDKDF, per germline (reference sequence). The ends were cut back, 8 bases at V and 3 bases at J, with 28 bases in the middle. CDR3 DNA sequence: TGTGCCACCCAATTAGCGGTCTTGGGGAAAGTTCGATACACTGAAGCTTTCTTT. Translating gives CATQLAVLGKVRYTEAFF.

The DNA of the CDR3 is TGCGCCAGCAGCTCCGGGACACTCCAAGAGACCCAGTACTTC. Its protein product is CASSSGTLQETQYF. V gene TRBV5-1 combines with J gene TRBJ2-5; D may be TRBD1 (6 bases). Germline-derived CDR1 and CDR2 are SGHRS and YFSETQ. V dropped 3 bases and J dropped 1 base, with 10 bases sitting between them. The CDR3 totals 14 residues. Full variable domain (rest looked up from reference TRBV5-1 and TRBJ2-5): KAGVTQTPRYLIKTRGQQVTLSCSPISGHRSVSWYQQTPGQGLQFLFEYFSETQRNKGNFPGRFSGRQFSNSRSEMNVSTLELGDSALYLCASSSGTLQETQYFGPGTRLLVL.

This chain joins TRBV6-5 and TRBJ1-2, with TRBD1 as a possible D gene (5 bases). The germline gives CDR1 MNHEY, CDR2 SVGAGI. The CDR3 is 14 amino acids. Trimming stripped 5 bases from V and 6 bases from J, with 16 bases between. The CDR3 DNA is TGTGCCAGCAGTGTTGACAGCAAATGGCATGGCTACACCTTC. Translated, it gives CASSVDSKWHGYTF.

The DNA of the CDR3 is TGTGCCAGCAGTTCAGAAAGATTAAATGAGCAGTTCTTC. Translated: CASSSERLNEQFF. The V and J genes are TRBV28 and TRBJ2-1; D is undetermined. The V gene lost 4 bases and the J gene lost 7 bases, with 11 bases spanning the gap. In germline, CDR1 is MDHEN, CDR2 SYDVKM. The CDR3 is made up of 13 amino acids.

The CDR3 DNA sequence: TGTGCCAGCAGTCCCCCAGGGGCTAGCGGGCAAGAGACCCAGTACTTC. Translation gives CASSPPGASGQETQYF. This chain connects TRBV6-6 to TRBJ2-5; 8 bases are shared with TRBD2. The CDR3 loop spans 16 amino acids. The J segment lost 2 bases and the V segment lost 5 bases, leaving 10 bases of the junction unmatched. CDR1 and CDR2 (germline): MNHNY, SVGAGI (reference sequence).

This clone was counted only a few times. The chain is built from TRBV30 and TRBJ1-4; no clear D. In germline, CDR1 is GTSNPN, CDR2 SVGIG (reference sequence). V was shortened by 4 bases and J by 8 bases, with 17 bases between the two germline ends. The CDR3 sequence is 14 residues long. As DNA, the CDR3 is TGTGCCTGGACACCGGGAGAATCGGGCGAAAAACTGTTTTTT. As protein: CAWTPGESGEKLFF.

The rearrangement uses TRBV4-2 and TRBJ2-3; 9 bases match TRBD2. CDR1 is LGHNA, CDR2 YNFKEQ, per germline. The CDR3 length is 15 residues. J was trimmed by 5 bases and V by 1 base; bases with no gene match: 4. This CDR3 reads CASSQGLAGRDTQYF. CDR3 in DNA: TGTGCCAGCAGCCAAGGGCTAGCGGGAAGAGATACGCAGTATTTT.

The chain is built from TRBV29-1 and TRBJ2-7; 15 bases are shared with TRBD2. Per the germline V gene, CDR1 is SQVTM and CDR2 is ANQGSEA. After removal of 3 bases from V and 7 bases from J, the junction contained 10 bases not matched to a gene. This CDR3 is 16 amino acids long. The CDR3 DNA is TGCAGCGTTGACCTTGGACTAGCGGGAGGGCCGGAGGAGCAGTACTTC. The encoded protein is CSVDLGLAGGPEEQYF.

The chain links TRBV2 to TRBJ2-5; 8 bases agree with TRBD2. The J segment lost 2 bases and the V segment lost 6 bases, leaving 5 bases of the junction unmatched. The CDR3 loop spans 14 amino acids. The germline V gene has CDR1 SNHLY and CDR2 FYNNEI. The CDR3 nucleotides read TGTGCCAGCAGCGACCCGGGGGGGCAAGAGACCCAGTACTTC. This codes for CASSDPGGQETQYF. Drawing the rest from reference TRBV2 and TRBJ2-5, the complete variable domain is EPEVTQTPSHQVTQMGQEVILRCVPISNHLYFYWYRQILGQKVEFLVSFYNNEISEKSEIFDDQFSVERPDGSNFTLKIRSTKLEDSAMYFCASSDPGGQETQYFGPGTRLLVL.

DNA of the CDR3: TGTGCCAGCAGCAAACAGGAGGGGGGAGGGCCCTCCTACGAGCAGTACTTC. This codes for CASSKQEGGGPSYEQYF. V and J are TRBV21-1 and TRBJ2-7; TRBD2, the table's D call, lacks a check against the DNA. TRBV21-1 is shown as a pseudogene. This CDR3 has 17 residues.

The CDR3 spells CASSLDSFAADSTDTQYF. The CDR3 DNA reads TGCGCCAGCAGCTTGGACTCTTTTGCGGCAGATAGCACAGATACGCAGTATTTT. The V call is TRBV5-1, the J call TRBJ2-3, with D unresolved. The CDR3 totals 18 residues. Germline V gene sequence: CDR1 SGHRS, CDR2 YFSETQ. The V gene lost 0 bases and the J gene lost 0 bases, with 17 bases spanning the gap.

The V gene is TRBV5-1, the J gene TRBJ1-1; a weak D match, TRBD1 (5 bases). Germline V CDR1 and CDR2: SGHRS, YFSETQ. V lost 1 base and J 1 base, leaving 11 bases between the germline ends. The CDR3 spans 15 residues. CDR3 sequence: CASSLNPQGNTEAFF. In DNA, the CDR3 is TGCGCCAGCAGCTTGAATCCCCAGGGGAACACTGAAGCTTTCTTT.